This TCR beta chain came from a study of blood T cell repertoires in COVID-19. On the study more broadly: COVID-19 samples collected from the United States, Italy and Spain covered acute and convalescent phases. From T cells, B-cell-depleted T cells, or PBMCs came the material, which was cDNA or gDNA.

During active infection, Seattle patients enrolled and were then monitored through disease. Authors' data handling: How many nucleated cells were present was estimated from reference gene primer amplification. Repertoires were generated with immunoSEQ multiplex PCR, while TCRdb's copy carries only in-frame clones and drops some. V and J calls and clone size are given by that table; D and trimming were obtained from the DNA. The table has 350,000 or so clones, approximately 87% seen once; the top ten hold around 9.3%. What was sequenced was peripheral blood. The clonotype originates from a woman aged 30 to 39 with COVID-19, enrolled during active disease.

The CDR3 loop is CASSRRGGDNEQFF. The CDR3 nucleotides read TGCGCCAGCAGCCGCCGTGGGGGGGACAATGAGCAGTTCTTC. The chain combines TRBV5-1 with TRBJ2-1, with TRBD2 matching 7 bases. Germline values: CDR1 SGHRS, CDR2 YFSETQ. Germline trimming cut 4 bases from V and 5 bases from J; bases unmatched to any gene: 6. CDR3 length: 14 amino acids.